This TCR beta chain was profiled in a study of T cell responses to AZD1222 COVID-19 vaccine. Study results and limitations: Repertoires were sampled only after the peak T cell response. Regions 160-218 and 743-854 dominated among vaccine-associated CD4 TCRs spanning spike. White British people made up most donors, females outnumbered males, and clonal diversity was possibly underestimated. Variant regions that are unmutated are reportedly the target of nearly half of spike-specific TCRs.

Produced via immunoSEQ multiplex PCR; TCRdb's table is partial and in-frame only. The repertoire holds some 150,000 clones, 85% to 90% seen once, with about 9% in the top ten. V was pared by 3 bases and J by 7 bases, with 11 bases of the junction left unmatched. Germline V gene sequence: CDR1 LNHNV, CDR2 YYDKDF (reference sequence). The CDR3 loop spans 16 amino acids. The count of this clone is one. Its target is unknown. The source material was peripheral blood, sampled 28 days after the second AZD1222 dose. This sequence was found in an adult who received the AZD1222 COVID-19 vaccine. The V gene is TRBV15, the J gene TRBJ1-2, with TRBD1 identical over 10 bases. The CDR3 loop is CATSRLPGQGLSGYTF. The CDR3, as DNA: TGTGCCACCAGCAGGTTACCGGGACAGGGGTTATCTGGCTACACCTTC. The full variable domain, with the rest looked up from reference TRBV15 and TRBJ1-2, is DAMVIQNPRYQVTQFGKPVTLSCSQTLNHNVMYWYQQKSSQAPKLLFHYYDKDFNNEADTPDNFQSRRPNTSFCFLDIRSPGLGDTAMYLCATSRLPGQGLSGYTFGSGTRLTVV.